Each of the 14 T cell receptor beta chains below was sequenced from the same sample in a study of long-term antiretroviral therapy in people with HIV (dated by TCRdb to between 2021 and 2023). Sequencing of the TRB variable region was done with the immunoSEQ hsTCRB v3.0 assay at survey level resolution. TCRdb retrieved this table from immuneACCESS and kept in-frame rearrangements only. Not all clones are present; in checked studies, unresolved V genes account for under half, and no reason is known for the remainder. This sample has tens of thousands of clones in its table, and around 82% of those were observed once. The biggest ten clones account for over 8.5% of the sample. Sequencing was performed on unsorted PBMCs, taken around 2.5 years after starting antiretroviral therapy. These receptors were obtained from a man in his forties with HIV.

J is TRBJ2-5 and V is TRBV7-9; D is perhaps TRBD1 or TRBD2 (5 bases each). Germline CDR1 is SEHNR and CDR2 is FQNEAQ (reference sequence). Trimming pared 6 bases from V and 5 bases from J, leaving 13 bases between. The CDR3 covers 13 residues. In nucleotides, the CDR3 is TGTGCCAGCAGGGGGGAAAGTTGGGAGACCCAGTACTTC. The encoded protein is CASRGESWETQYF. Filled out from reference TRBV7-9 and TRBJ2-5, the complete variable domain reads DTGVSQNPRHKITKRGQNVTFRCDPISEHNRLYWYRQTLGQGPEFLTYFQNEAQLEKSRLLSDRFSAERPKGSFSTLEIQRTEQGDSAMYLCASRGESWETQYFGPGTRLLVL.

The V gene is TRBV19, the J gene TRBJ2-7, with D perhaps being TRBD1 or TRBD2 (5 bases each). V was cut by 5 bases and J by 4 bases, with 21 bases left in between. Germline V lookup: CDR1 LNHDA, CDR2 SQIVND (reference sequence). CDR3 size: 16 residues. Here the CDR3 reads CASSARDAHIRYEQYF. The CDR3 DNA reads TGTGCCAGTAGTGCCAGGGACGCCCACATCAGGTACGAGCAGTACTTC.

The chain is built from TRBV6-6 and TRBJ1-1; D is unclear. The CDR3 runs to 14 residues. The V end lost 7 bases, the J end lost 5 bases, and 17 bases lay between the germline ends. CDR1 and CDR2 from the germline V gene are MNHNY and SVGAGI (reference sequence). This chain's CDR3 is CASKEAALSTEAFF. CDR3 bases: TGTGCCAGCAAGGAAGCAGCTCTAAGTACTGAAGCTTTCTTT.

V gene TRBV11-2 combines with J gene TRBJ2-3; 7 positions match TRBD2. CDR1 and CDR2 (germline): SGHAT, FQNNGV. The CDR3 length is 16 residues. Trimming removed 5 bases from V and 4 bases from J; junction bases left unmatched: 12. Here the CDR3 DNA reads TGTGCCAGCAGCGTCGGTGGGCGGGGGAAAGCAGATACGCAGTATTTT. Translation: CASSVGGRGKADTQYF.

This rearrangement joins TRBV11-2 to TRBJ2-1; D is ambiguous. V was trimmed by 5 bases and J by 0 bases, leaving 14 bases between them. This CDR3 has 16 amino acids. CDR1 is SGHAT and CDR2 is FQNNGV in the germline V gene. In DNA form, the CDR3 reads TGTGCCAGCAGCCCCTCGGCTCGGAGCTCCTACAATGAGCAGTTCTTC. Its translation is CASSPSARSSYNEQFF.

V usage is TRBV6-6 and J usage is TRBJ2-7, with 8 bases fitting TRBD1. The germline V gene encodes CDR1 MNHNY and CDR2 SVGAGI (reference sequence). The CDR3 covers 14 residues. The V gene end was trimmed by 6 bases and the J gene end by 4 bases; junction bases not matched to a gene: 8. The CDR3 DNA reads TGTGCCAGCAGACTCGACAGGGGAAAATACGAGCAGTACTTC. As protein: CASRLDRGKYEQYF.

V is TRBV6-5 and J is TRBJ1-1, with D maybe TRBD1 (6 bases). The germline V and J ends were trimmed by 7 bases and 1 base, with 13 bases remaining between them. Germline V gene sequence: CDR1 MNHEY, CDR2 SVGAGI. The CDR3 extends over 14 amino acids. CDR3 region: CASTTRGQNTEAFF. For the CDR3, the DNA is TGTGCCAGCACCACCAGGGGCCAGAACACTGAAGCTTTCTTT.

This rearrangement joins TRBV7-9 to TRBJ2-5, with 9 nucleotides matching TRBD2. The CDR3 is made up of 15 amino acids. V trimming: 5 bases; J trimming: 5 bases; junction bases outside the gene matches: 9. CDR1 is SEHNR and CDR2 is FQNEAQ in the germline V gene (reference sequence). DNA of the CDR3: TGTGCCAGCAGCCCCCCGGGACTAGCAGGCGAGACCCAGTACTTC. It specifies CASSPPGLAGETQYF.

The chain joins TRBV10-2 to TRBJ1-5, with unresolved D. This CDR3 is 14 amino acids long. Trimming left V 0 bases short and J 3 bases short, with 6 bases between. From germline, CDR1 is WSHSY and CDR2 SAAADI. CDR3 sequence: CASSESGFNQPQHF. CDR3 DNA: TGCGCCAGCAGTGAGTCTGGGTTCAATCAGCCCCAGCATTTT.

The chain joins TRBV29-1 to TRBJ2-3, with 11 bases that match TRBD2. Germline CDR1 is SQVTM and CDR2 is ANQGSEA. V trimming: 6 bases; J trimming: 3 bases; junction bases outside the gene matches: 5. This CDR3 has 14 amino acids. The CDR3 here is CSVATSGTTDTQYF. In nucleotides, the CDR3 is TGCAGCGTGGCGACTAGCGGGACGACAGATACGCAGTATTTT.

CDR3 bases: TGTGCCAGCAGCCCCCAGGCTAGTTCCTACGAGCAGTACTTC. It yields the protein CASSPQASSYEQYF. The V call is TRBV11-2, the J call TRBJ2-7, with D unclear. The CDR3 has 14 residues. Germline CDR1 is SGHAT and CDR2 is FQNNGV. The ends were cut back, 5 bases at V and 1 base at J, with 12 bases in the middle.

The J gene is TRBJ2-2, the V gene TRBV19, with D possibly TRBD1 on 7 matching bases. V lost 3 bases to trimming and J lost 7 bases, with 21 bases between them. Germline V gene lookup returns CDR1 LNHDA and CDR2 SQIVND (reference sequence). CDR3 length: 17 amino acids. The CDR3 DNA follows: TGTGCCAGTAGTATGGCCCCTCAGGGGGGCGCGGACGGGGAGCTGTTTTTT. Protein sequence: CASSMAPQGGADGELFF.

The V and J genes are TRBV4-1 and TRBJ1-2, with 12 bases lining up with TRBD1. This CDR3 contains 17 residues. Germline lookup yields CDR1 MGHRA and CDR2 YSYEKL. Trimming at V came to 0 bases and at J to 7 bases, leaving 9 bases not matched to a gene. This chain's CDR3 is CASSQDLGTGGAGGYTF. The CDR3 DNA reads as TGCGCCAGCAGCCAAGATCTGGGGACAGGGGGCGCAGGTGGCTACACCTTC.

This chain joins TRBV2 and TRBJ1-2; D may be TRBD1 (5 bases). The CDR3 loop spans 15 amino acids. The ends were cut back, 10 bases at V and 6 bases at J, with 24 bases in the middle. Germline V CDR1 and CDR2: SNHLY, FYNNEI. The CDR3 bases are TGTGCCACCCTTAGGCCGGGACGACGTAATGATGGCTACACCTTC. This translates into CATLRPGRRNDGYTF.